The source of this T cell receptor beta chain is a study of cytomegalovirus exposure and HLA in healthy donors. Points on this clone: Antigen specificity is unknown.

Findings of the study overall: There were reportedly fewer N-insertions in an Asian-associated ancestry cluster than the approximately 630-donor mean, in a later analysis. Productive rates of about 90% or about 30% were seen for most TCR beta V segments in an earlier analysis. Later analysis revealed greater clonal expansion in HLA-associated TCR beta chains than in equally common others.

Trimming took 3 bases from V and 8 from J; bases not matched to a gene: 12. Germline CDR1 SGHTA, CDR2 FQGTGA. This CDR3 region has 16 residues. PCR involved 60 Vbeta and 13 Jbeta primers. In the original processing: Later, an analysis found 80 million or so unique TCR beta chains, and 9.5 million to 12 million of these were shared. Clones were sequenced by immunoSEQ multiplex PCR, and TCRdb holds only the in-frame ones, with some missing. V and J calls and clone size follow that table, whereas D and trimming were derived from the DNA. The repertoire includes about 120,000 clones, over 60% of them detected once, and 2.5% to 3.5% sits in the top ten.

The sample comprised PBMCs. This TCR was sampled from a woman aged 30 to 39 in good health and CMV-seropositive. This rearrangement joins TRBV7-3 to TRBJ2-1; TRBD2 agrees at 8 bases. CDR3 residues: CASSLLQGLGRHEQFF. DNA for the CDR3: TGTGCCAGCAGCTTGCTTCAGGGACTAGGGAGGCATGAGCAGTTCTTC.